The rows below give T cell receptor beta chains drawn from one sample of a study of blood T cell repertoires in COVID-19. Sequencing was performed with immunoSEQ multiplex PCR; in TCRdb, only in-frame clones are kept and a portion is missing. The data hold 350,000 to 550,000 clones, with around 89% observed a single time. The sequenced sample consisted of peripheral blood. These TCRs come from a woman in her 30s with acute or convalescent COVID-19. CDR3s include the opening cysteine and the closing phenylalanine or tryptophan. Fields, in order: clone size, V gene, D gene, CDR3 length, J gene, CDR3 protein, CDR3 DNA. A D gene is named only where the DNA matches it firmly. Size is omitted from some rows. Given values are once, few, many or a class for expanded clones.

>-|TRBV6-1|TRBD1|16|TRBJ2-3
CASSGLDRLLTDTQYF
TGTGCCAGCAGTGGGTTGGACAGGCTTCTCACAGATACGCAGTATTTT
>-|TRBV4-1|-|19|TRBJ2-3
CASSQDPTPGRSGRDTQYF
TGCGCCAGCAGCCAAGACCCCACACCGGGACGTAGCGGTAGAGATACGCAGTATTTT
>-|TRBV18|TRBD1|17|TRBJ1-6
CASSPGDRGPYNSPLHF
TGTGCCAGCTCACCCGGGGACAGGGGGCCCTATAATTCACCCCTCCACTTT
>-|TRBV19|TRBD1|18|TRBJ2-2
CASTANRGPSANTGELFF
TGTGCCAGTACCGCTAACAGGGGACCCTCTGCGAACACCGGGGAGCTGTTTTTT
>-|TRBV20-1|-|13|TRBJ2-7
CSASGSWAYEQYF
TGCAGTGCTAGTGGGAGCTGGGCCTACGAGCAGTACTTC
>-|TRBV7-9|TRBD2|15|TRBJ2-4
CASSLLRGAKNIQYF
TGTGCCAGCAGCTTATTGCGGGGGGCCAAAAACATTCAGTACTTC
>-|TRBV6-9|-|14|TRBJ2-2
CASSLAENTGELFF
TGTGCCAGCAGTTTGGCGGAGAACACCGGGGAGCTGTTTTTT
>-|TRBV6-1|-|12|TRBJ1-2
CASSDRASGYTF
TGTGCCAGCAGTGACAGGGCGAGTGGCTACACCTTC
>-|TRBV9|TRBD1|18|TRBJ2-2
CASSARGQLLGGTGELFF
TGTGCCAGCAGCGCTAGGGGACAGTTACTTGGTGGTACCGGGGAGCTGTTTTTT
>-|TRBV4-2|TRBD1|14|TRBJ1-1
CASRGGTGGTEAFF
TGTGCCAGCAGGGGAGGGACAGGGGGGACTGAAGCTTTCTTT
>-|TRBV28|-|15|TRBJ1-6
CASSFSGSGTSPLHF
TGTGCCAGCAGTTTTTCGGGGTCGGGTACGTCACCCCTCCACTTT
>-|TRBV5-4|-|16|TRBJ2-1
CASSLPTRRDINEQFF
TGTGCCAGCAGCTTACCGACTAGAAGAGATATAAATGAGCAGTTCTTC
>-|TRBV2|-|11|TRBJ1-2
CASASGEGYTF
TGTGCCAGCGCATCAGGGGAAGGCTACACCTTC
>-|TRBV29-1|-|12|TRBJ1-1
CSVFQKGTEAFF
TGCAGCGTTTTTCAAAAGGGGACTGAAGCTTTCTTT
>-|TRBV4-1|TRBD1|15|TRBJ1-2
CASSQVQGANYGYTF
TGCGCCAGCAGCCAAGTTCAGGGGGCTAACTATGGCTACACCTTC
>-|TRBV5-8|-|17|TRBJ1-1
CASSSGTTRNMNTEAFF
TGTGCCAGCAGCTCCGGGACAACCCGTAACATGAACACTGAAGCTTTCTTT
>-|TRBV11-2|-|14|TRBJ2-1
CASSLAGLYNEQFF
TGTGCCAGCAGCTTAGCCGGACTTTACAATGAGCAGTTCTTC
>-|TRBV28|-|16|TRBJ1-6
CASSTNSGAAHSPLHF
TGTGCCAGCAGTACCAACTCAGGGGCGGCGCATTCACCCCTCCACTTT
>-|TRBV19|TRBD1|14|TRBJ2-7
CASRETGVAYEQYF
TGTGCCAGTAGGGAAACAGGGGTTGCGTACGAGCAGTACTTC
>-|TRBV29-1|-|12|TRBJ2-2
CSAGRGREELFF
TGCAGCGCCGGGAGGGGGCGGGAGGAGCTGTTTTTT
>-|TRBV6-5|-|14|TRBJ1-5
CASSIYRVGQPQHF
TGTGCCAGCAGTATTTACAGGGTTGGTCAGCCCCAGCATTTT
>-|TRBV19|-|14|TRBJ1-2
CASRARTKAYGYTF
TGTGCCAGTAGGGCGAGGACAAAAGCTTATGGCTACACCTTC
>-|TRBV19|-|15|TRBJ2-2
CASLPSYTNTGELFF
TGTGCCAGTCTACCCTCGTATACTAACACCGGGGAGCTGTTTTTT
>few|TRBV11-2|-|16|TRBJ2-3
CASSRNSGPSLDTQYF
TGTGCCAGCAGCCGAAACAGCGGCCCCTCACTTGATACGCAGTATTTT
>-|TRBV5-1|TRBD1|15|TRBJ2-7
CASSLQGALTYEQYF
TGCGCCAGCAGCTTACAGGGGGCGCTTACCTACGAGCAGTACTTC
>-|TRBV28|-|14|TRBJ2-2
CATKEGLYTGELFF
TGTGCCACCAAGGAGGGACTTTACACCGGGGAGCTGTTTTTT
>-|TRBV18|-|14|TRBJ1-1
CASSEAGRGAEAFF
TGTGCCAGCTCAGAGGCAGGGAGGGGAGCTGAAGCTTTCTTT
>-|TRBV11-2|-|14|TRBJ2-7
CASSLGRGLYEQYF
TGTGCCAGCAGCTTAGGGCGGGGGCTATACGAGCAGTACTTC
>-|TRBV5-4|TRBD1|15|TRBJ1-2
CASSPSGQVGYGYTF
TGTGCCAGCAGCCCTTCGGGACAGGTCGGGTATGGCTACACCTTC
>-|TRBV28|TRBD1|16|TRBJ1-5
CASSFRDRGLVQPQHF
TGTGCCAGCAGTTTCCGGGACAGGGGGTTAGTTCAGCCCCAGCATTTT
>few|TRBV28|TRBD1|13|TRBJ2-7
CASSPGQTYEQYF
TGTGCCAGCAGCCCGGGACAGACCTACGAGCAGTACTTC
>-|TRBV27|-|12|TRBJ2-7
CASSYATDEQYF
TGTGCCAGCAGTTACGCAACTGACGAGCAGTACTTC
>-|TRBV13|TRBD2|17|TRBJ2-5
CASSLGSSGGYQETQYF
TGTGCCAGCAGCTTAGGATCTAGCGGGGGGTACCAAGAGACCCAGTACTTC
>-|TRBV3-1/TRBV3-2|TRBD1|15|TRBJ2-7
CASSNRGVLTYEQYF
TGTGCCAGCAGCAACAGGGGTGTATTGACCTACGAGCAGTACTTC
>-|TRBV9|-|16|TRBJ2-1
CASSAGMDSSYNEQFF
TGTGCCAGCAGCGCGGGCATGGACTCCTCCTACAATGAGCAGTTCTTC
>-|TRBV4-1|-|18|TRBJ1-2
CASSQDLFRPRGIYGYTF
TGCGCCAGCAGCCAAGATCTTTTTAGACCTAGGGGGATATATGGCTACACCTTC
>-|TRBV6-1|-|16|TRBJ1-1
CASSERTTRMNTEAFF
TGTGCCAGCAGTGAGCGGACAACGAGGATGAACACTGAAGCTTTCTTT
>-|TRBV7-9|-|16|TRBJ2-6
CASILLRVSGANVLTF
TGTGCCAGCATCCTATTGCGGGTCTCTGGGGCCAACGTCCTGACTTTC